Below, 21 T cell receptor beta chains from the same sample are listed, as sequenced in a study of technical replicates of blood from a few donors. Generated by immunoSEQ multiplex PCR, the TCRdb table keeps only in-frame clones and is missing some. The table shows about 83,000 clones, with about 92% occurring only once. What was sequenced was T cells isolated from PBMCs. Receptor source: a human donor in good health.

V is TRBV19 and J is TRBJ1-2; no clear D gene. Germline CDR1 LNHDA, CDR2 SQIVND (reference sequence). The V end was cut by 5 bases, the J end by 3 bases, with 4 bases between. The CDR3 totals 11 residues. The CDR3 is CASSFYYGYTF. In nucleotides, the CDR3 is TGTGCCAGTAGTTTCTACTATGGCTACACCTTC.

The V and J genes are TRBV19 and TRBJ2-1, with 9 bases identical to TRBD2. J lost 8 bases, V lost 1 base, and 6 bases had no gene match. The CDR3 has 15 amino acids. Germline lookup yields CDR1 LNHDA and CDR2 SQIVND (reference sequence). The CDR3 bases are TGTGCCAGTAGTATAGGCCCTAGCGGGGTTTATGAGCAGTTCTTC. Its translation is CASSIGPSGVYEQFF.

The chain recombines TRBV6-6 with TRBJ1-1, with 8 bases aligning to TRBD1. In germline, CDR1 is MNHNY, CDR2 SVGAGI (reference sequence). V gave up 2 bases and J gave up 1 base; unmatched junction bases: 0. The CDR3 is 14 amino acids. Written as DNA, the CDR3 is TGTGCCAGCAGTTACGACAGGGGGAACACTGAAGCTTTCTTT. This sequence encodes CASSYDRGNTEAFF.

This rearrangement joins TRBV15 to TRBJ2-2; 10 nucleotides line up with TRBD2. V was pared by 0 bases and J by 1 base, with 2 bases of the junction left unmatched. The CDR3 covers 17 residues. CDR1 is LNHNV, CDR2 YYDKDF, per germline (reference sequence). CDR3 amino acids: CATSRDRLAGNTGELFF. The CDR3 DNA reads as TGTGCCACCAGCAGAGACCGACTAGCGGGGAACACCGGGGAGCTGTTTTTT.

V is TRBV19 and J is TRBJ1-2, with 9 bases lining up with TRBD1. CDR1 is LNHDA and CDR2 is SQIVND in the germline V gene (reference sequence). The V gene end was trimmed by 3 bases and the J gene end by 0 bases; junction bases not matched to a gene: 2. This CDR3 is built from 15 residues. The CDR3 reads CASSMGTGTNYGYTF. CDR3 sequence (DNA): TGTGCCAGTAGTATGGGGACAGGGACTAACTATGGCTACACCTTC.

The chain joins TRBV19 to TRBJ2-3; D perhaps matches TRBD2 (6 bases). V was pared by 3 bases and J by 2 bases, with 12 bases between. The CDR3 spans 15 residues. Germline CDR1 LNHDA, CDR2 SQIVND (reference sequence). The CDR3 DNA follows: TGTGCCAGTAGTATCCAACTAGCTCACACAGATACGCAGTATTTT. Its translation: CASSIQLAHTDTQYF.

The chain carries TRBV7-9 and TRBJ2-7; D gene uncertain. Per germline, CDR1 SEHNR and CDR2 FQNEAQ (reference sequence). V dropped 4 bases and J dropped 2 bases, with 9 bases sitting between them. The CDR3 has 13 amino acids. The CDR3 DNA follows: TGTGCCAGCAGCTGGGCAGTACCCTACGAGCAGTACTTC. Translation gives CASSWAVPYEQYF.

The chain couples TRBV5-1 to TRBJ1-2; TRBD1 agrees at 7 bases. Trimming at V came to 0 bases and at J to 0 bases, leaving 5 bases not matched to a gene. The CDR3 covers 16 residues. CDR1 and CDR2 (germline): SGHRS, YFSETQ. The DNA for the CDR3 is TGCGCCAGCAGCTTGGACAGGGGAACCACTAACTATGGCTACACCTTC. This gives the protein CASSLDRGTTNYGYTF.

The V and J genes are TRBV7-3 and TRBJ2-5; 11 bases match TRBD2. The ends lost 1 base at V and 2 bases at J; junction bases unmatched: 3. The CDR3 runs to 16 residues. CDR1 and CDR2 (germline): SGHTA, FQGTGA. The CDR3 loop is CASSLSASGGQETQYF. The CDR3 DNA follows: TGTGCCAGCAGCTTAAGCGCTAGCGGGGGGCAAGAGACCCAGTACTTC.

This chain connects TRBV9 to TRBJ2-7; D may be TRBD1 (5 bases). This CDR3 has 14 amino acids. CDR1 and CDR2 from the germline V gene are SGDLS and YYNGEE. Between the trimmed V and J ends, which lost 0 bases and 2 bases, there was a span of 9 bases. CDR3 sequence (DNA): TGTGCCAGCAGCGTAGGTCAGGGAACCTACGAGCAGTACTTC. This sequence encodes CASSVGQGTYEQYF.

This clone was seen only once. This CDR3 reads CASREFSSEQYF. As DNA, the CDR3 is TGTGCCAGCCGGGAGTTTAGTTCGGAGCAGTACTTC. J is TRBJ2-7 and V is TRBV18; D perhaps matches TRBD2 (6 bases). The germline V and J ends were trimmed by 8 bases and 7 bases, with 15 bases remaining between them. Germline V gene data show CDR1 as KGHSH and CDR2 as LQKENI. This CDR3 contains 12 residues. Looking up the rest from reference TRBV18 and TRBJ2-7 gives the full variable domain: NAGVMQNPRHLVRRRGQEARLRCSPMKGHSHVYWYRQLPEEGLKFMVYLQKENIIDESGMPKERFSAEFPKEGPSILRIQQVVRGDSAAYFCASREFSSEQYFGPGTRLTVT.

The chain couples TRBV30 to TRBJ2-7; TRBD1 aligns across 7 bases. Germline-derived CDR1 and CDR2 are GTSNPN and SVGIG (reference sequence). CDR3 length equals 13 residues. Trimming took 1 base from V and 6 from J; bases not matched to a gene: 6. CDR3 sequence: CAWSGVQGFEQYF. The CDR3 DNA reads as TGTGCCTGGAGTGGAGTACAGGGGTTCGAGCAGTACTTC. The full variable domain, with the rest looked up from reference TRBV30 and TRBJ2-7, is SQTIHQWPATLVQPVGSPLSLECTVEGTSNPNLYWYRQAAGRGLQLLFYSVGIGQISSEVPQNLSASRPQDRQFILSSKKLLLSDSGFYLCAWSGVQGFEQYFGPGTRLTVT.

This clone is medium-sized within its sample. The rearrangement joins TRBV4-1 to TRBJ1-1; D is perhaps TRBD1 (6 bases). Looked up from germline, CDR1 is MGHRA and CDR2 is YSYEKL. The CDR3 has 14 residues. V lost 5 bases to trimming and J lost 2 bases, with 12 bases between them. The CDR3 protein is CASSGRTENTEAFF. The CDR3 bases are TGCGCCAGCAGCGGACGGACAGAAAACACTGAAGCTTTCTTT.

The chain employs TRBV7-9 and TRBJ2-3; 15 bases map to TRBD2. Trimming removed 5 bases from V and 4 bases from J; junction bases left unmatched: 7. The CDR3 runs 17 residues. Germline-derived CDR1 and CDR2 are SEHNR and FQNEAQ (reference sequence). The CDR3 loop is CASSPGLAGGGSDTQYF. The DNA for the CDR3 is TGTGCCAGCAGCCCGGGACTAGCGGGGGGAGGTTCAGATACGCAGTATTTT.

The DNA of the CDR3 is TGTGCCAGCAGCCTGGGACATCTCTCTGGAAACACCATATATTTT. It encodes CASSLGHLSGNTIYF. The rearrangement uses TRBV13 and TRBJ1-3, with D possibly TRBD1 on 6 matching bases. V was clipped by 5 bases and J by 0 bases, with 11 bases between them. CDR3 length: 15 amino acids. Germline CDR1 reads PRHDT; CDR2 reads FYEKMQ (reference sequence).

The chain joins TRBV9 to TRBJ1-2; D is perhaps TRBD1 (5 bases). V was trimmed by 1 base and J by 7 bases, leaving 17 bases between them. The CDR3 is 15 amino acids. Germline lookup yields CDR1 SGDLS and CDR2 YYNGEE. DNA of the CDR3: TGTGCCAGCAGCGTAACGGGGGGTCCATCGGGTGGCTACACCTTC. This translates into CASSVTGGPSGGYTF.

This sequence joins TRBV6-1 and TRBJ1-1; D may be TRBD1 (5 bases). Trimming cost V 8 bases and J 0 bases, with 13 bases left between them. The CDR3 length is 14 residues. CDR1 MNHNS and CDR2 SASEGT come from the germline V gene. For the CDR3, the DNA is TGTGCCAGCGTCTGGGGCCCCATGAACACTGAAGCTTTCTTT. Translating gives CASVWGPMNTEAFF.

The V call is TRBV2, the J call TRBJ2-2, with TRBD1 matching over 7 bases. The CDR3 is made up of 14 amino acids. V was pared by 10 bases and J by 1 base, with 6 bases of the junction left unmatched. Germline V CDR1 and CDR2: SNHLY, FYNNEI. The CDR3 spells CATADRMNTGELFF. Written as DNA, the CDR3 is TGTGCCACCGCGGACAGGATGAACACCGGGGAGCTGTTTTTT. Full variable domain (outside the CDR3, taken from reference TRBV2 and TRBJ2-2): EPEVTQTPSHQVTQMGQEVILRCVPISNHLYFYWYRQILGQKVEFLVSFYNNEISEKSEIFDDQFSVERPDGSNFTLKIRSTKLEDSAMYFCATADRMNTGELFFGEGSRLTVL.

The chain uses TRBV5-8 and TRBJ2-3, with D possibly TRBD2 on 6 matching bases. In germline, CDR1 is SGHTS, CDR2 YDEGEE. Trimming shortened V by 1 base and J by 0 bases, and 9 bases separated the two germline ends. This CDR3 is built from 15 residues. In DNA form, the CDR3 reads TGTGCCAGCAGCTTGCAAGGGACTAGCACAGATACGCAGTATTTT. The encoded protein is CASSLQGTSTDTQYF. Filled out from reference TRBV5-8 and TRBJ2-3, the complete variable domain reads EAGVTQSPTHLIKTRGQQATLRCSPISGHTSVYWYQQALGLGLQFLLWYDEGEERNRGNFPPRFSGRQFPNYSSELNVNALELEDSALYLCASSLQGTSTDTQYFGPGTRLTVL.

V usage is TRBV14 and J usage is TRBJ2-1; the match to TRBD2 covers 8 bases. The V segment lost 2 bases and the J segment 9 bases; nucleotides outside the gene matches: 9. The CDR3 consists of 15 residues. Germline loops: CDR1 SGHDN, CDR2 FVKESK. CDR3 region: CASSQITGLGTEQFF. The CDR3 nucleotides read TGTGCCAGCAGCCAAATAACGGGACTAGGAACTGAGCAGTTCTTC.

The chain links TRBV5-1 to TRBJ2-3; TRBD2 agrees at 10 bases. Trimming cost V 4 bases and J 0 bases; bases outside gene matches: 5. Germline-derived CDR1 and CDR2 are SGHRS and YFSETQ. CDR3 length: 16 residues. CDR3 nucleotides: TGCGCCAGCAGCCCGCTGACTAGCGGGAGCACAGATACGCAGTATTTT. As protein: CASSPLTSGSTDTQYF.